This is a list of T cell receptor beta chains from one sample in a study of chemoradiotherapy in HPV16-positive cancers. Sequencing used immunoSEQ multiplex PCR; TCRdb keeps in-frame clones, though not all of them. Here the sample spans around 10,000 clones, approximately 84% being singletons. The sample in question was blood, obtained from a patient who underwent chemoradiotherapy. The receptor set was obtained from a human donor with HPV-associated anogenital cancer. The CDR3 runs from the conserved cysteine through the conserved F or W. A D gene is named only where the DNA matches it firmly. Size tells how often a clone was seen (once, few, many) or the class of an expanded clone, and some rows leave it out.

abundance	len	d_gene	v_gene	j_gene	CDR3aa	CDR3nt
.	13	.	TRBV2	TRBJ1-1	CASKQNSNTEAFF	TGTGCCAGCAAACAGAACAGTAACACTGAAGCTTTCTTT
.	12	.	TRBV19	TRBJ1-5	CASMGGNQPQHF	TGTGCCAGTATGGGGGGGAATCAGCCCCAGCATTTT
.	16	.	TRBV6-1	TRBJ1-5	CASSEFGREAYQPQHF	TGTGCCAGCAGTGAATTTGGCAGGGAGGCATACCAGCCCCAGCATTTT
.	17	TRBD1	TRBV15	TRBJ2-6	CATSSGTGGSGANVLTF	TGTGCCACCAGCAGCGGGACAGGGGGCTCTGGGGCCAACGTCCTGACTTTC
.	16	.	TRBV6-4	TRBJ1-6	CASRADAGSYNSPLHF	TGTGCCAGCAGGGCGGACGCGGGCTCCTATAATTCACCCCTCCACTTT
.	15	TRBD1	TRBV6-1	TRBJ2-7	CASSGGTGRNSEQYF	TGTGCCAGCAGTGGGGGGACAGGGAGGAATTCCGAGCAGTACTTC
.	16	.	TRBV28	TRBJ1-3	CASSLEVGGSGNTIYF	TGTGCCAGCAGTTTAGAGGTCGGGGGCTCCGGAAACACCATATATTTT
few	17	.	TRBV4-1	TRBJ2-2	CASSQADLRAATGELFF	TGCGCCAGCAGCCAAGCTGACCTGCGGGCCGCCACCGGGGAGCTGTTTTTT
once	18	TRBD1	TRBV5-6	TRBJ2-1	CASSLDSWDRGRGNEQFF	TGTGCCAGCAGCTTGGATTCTTGGGACAGGGGGCGCGGGAATGAGCAGTTCTTC
.	11	.	TRBV20-1	TRBJ1-1	CSARDNTEAFF	TGCAGTGCTAGAGACAACACTGAAGCTTTCTTT
.	14	.	TRBV6-1	TRBJ1-4	CASRLGAVDEKLFF	TGTGCCAGCAGACTAGGGGCGGTGGATGAAAAACTGTTTTTT
.	14	.	TRBV7-8	TRBJ2-7	CASSTPDINDEQYF	TGTGCCAGCAGCACCCCCGACATTAACGACGAGCAGTACTTC
.	13	.	TRBV11-3	TRBJ2-2	CASSRTRAGELFF	TGTGCCAGCAGTCGCACCCGGGCCGGGGAGCTGTTTTTT
.	16	TRBD1	TRBV7-9	TRBJ2-1	CASSNGQGEESDEQFF	TGTGCCAGCAGCAACGGACAGGGAGAGGAATCCGATGAGCAGTTCTTC
.	13	.	TRBV7-3	TRBJ2-3	CASSLPGDSTQYF	TGTGCCAGCAGCTTACCCGGCGACAGTACGCAGTATTTT
.	16	.	TRBV11-2	TRBJ1-1	CASSLEMGRKNTEAFF	TGTGCCAGCAGCTTAGAGATGGGCAGAAAGAACACTGAAGCTTTCTTT
once	15	TRBD2	TRBV7-2	TRBJ2-1	CASSPRTSEYNEQFF	TGTGCCAGCAGCCCGCGGACTAGCGAGTACAATGAGCAGTTCTTC
.	11	.	TRBV20-1	TRBJ1-2	CSAPRVYGYTF	TGCAGTGCCCCCCGCGTTTATGGCTACACCTTC
.	13	.	TRBV7-9	TRBJ1-2	CASSLGQNYGYTF	TGTGCCAGCAGCCTGGGGCAGAACTATGGCTACACCTTC
.	17	.	TRBV4-3	TRBJ2-5	CASSQERSLMGQETQYF	TGCGCCAGCAGCCAAGAGAGGAGCCTTATGGGGCAAGAGACCCAGTACTTC
.	14	TRBD1	TRBV6-4	TRBJ1-2	CASSPIFGQGGYTF	TGTGCCAGCAGCCCGATATTCGGACAGGGTGGCTACACCTTC
.	16	.	TRBV5-1	TRBJ2-1	CASSLDYAGKGNEQFF	TGCGCCAGCAGCTTGGATTACGCAGGGAAGGGCAATGAGCAGTTCTTC
few	12	.	TRBV6-5	TRBJ1-2	CATEGRDFGYTF	TGTGCCACAGAGGGACGGGATTTTGGCTACACCTTC
.	16	TRBD1	TRBV19	TRBJ2-2	CASSPWTGKNTGELFF	TGTGCCAGTAGTCCTTGGACAGGGAAGAACACCGGGGAGCTGTTTTTT